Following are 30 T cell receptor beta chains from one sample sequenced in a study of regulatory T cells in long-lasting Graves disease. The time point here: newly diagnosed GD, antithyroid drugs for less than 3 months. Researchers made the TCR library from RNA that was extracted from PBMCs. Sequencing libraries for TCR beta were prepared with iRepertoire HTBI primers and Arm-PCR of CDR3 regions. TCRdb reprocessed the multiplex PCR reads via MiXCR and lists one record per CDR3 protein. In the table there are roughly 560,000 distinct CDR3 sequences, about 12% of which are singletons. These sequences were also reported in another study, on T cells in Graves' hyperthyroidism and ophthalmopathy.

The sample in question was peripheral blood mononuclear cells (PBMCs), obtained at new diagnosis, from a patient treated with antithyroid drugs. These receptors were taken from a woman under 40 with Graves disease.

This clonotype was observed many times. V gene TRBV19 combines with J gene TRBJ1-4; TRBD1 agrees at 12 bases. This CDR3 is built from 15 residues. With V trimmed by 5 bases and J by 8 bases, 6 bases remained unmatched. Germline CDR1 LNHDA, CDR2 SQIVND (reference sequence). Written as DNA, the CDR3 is TGTGCCAGTAGTCCCCCCGGGACAGGGGGCGAAAAACTGTTTTTT. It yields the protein CASSPPGTGGEKLFF.

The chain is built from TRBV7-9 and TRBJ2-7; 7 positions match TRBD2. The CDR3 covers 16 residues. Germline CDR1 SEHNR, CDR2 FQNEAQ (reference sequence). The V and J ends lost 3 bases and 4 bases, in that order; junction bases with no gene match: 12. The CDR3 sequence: CASSLYPSGVFYEQYF. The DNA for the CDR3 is TGTGCCAGCAGCTTGTACCCTAGCGGAGTCTTTTACGAGCAGTACTTC.

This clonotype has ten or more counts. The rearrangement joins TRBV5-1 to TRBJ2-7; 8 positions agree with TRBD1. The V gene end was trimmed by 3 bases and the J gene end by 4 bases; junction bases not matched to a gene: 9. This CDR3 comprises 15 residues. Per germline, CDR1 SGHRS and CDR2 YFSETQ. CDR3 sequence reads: CASSSRGLAAYEQYF. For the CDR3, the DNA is TGCGCCAGCAGCTCCAGGGGGCTAGCCGCTTACGAGCAGTACTTC.

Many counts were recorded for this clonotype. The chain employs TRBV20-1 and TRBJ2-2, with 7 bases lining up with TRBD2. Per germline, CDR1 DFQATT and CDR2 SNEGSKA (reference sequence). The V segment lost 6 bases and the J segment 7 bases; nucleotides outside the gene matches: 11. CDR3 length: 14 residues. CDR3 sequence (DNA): TGCAGTGCCCTTAGGGAGGGCCCTGGCGGGGAGCTGTTTTTT. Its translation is CSALREGPGGELFF.

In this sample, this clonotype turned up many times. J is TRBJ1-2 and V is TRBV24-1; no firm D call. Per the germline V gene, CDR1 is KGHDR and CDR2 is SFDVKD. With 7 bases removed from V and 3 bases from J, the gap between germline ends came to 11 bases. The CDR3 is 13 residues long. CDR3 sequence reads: CATSDTGDYGYTF. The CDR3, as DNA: TGTGCCACCAGCGACACCGGCGACTATGGCTACACCTTC.

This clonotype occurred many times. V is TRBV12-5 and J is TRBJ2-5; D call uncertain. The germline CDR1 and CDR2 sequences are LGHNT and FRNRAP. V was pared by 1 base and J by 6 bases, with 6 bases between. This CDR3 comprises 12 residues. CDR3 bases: TGTGCTAGTGGTTTGGATTGGCAGACCCAGTACTTC. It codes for CASGLDWQTQYF.

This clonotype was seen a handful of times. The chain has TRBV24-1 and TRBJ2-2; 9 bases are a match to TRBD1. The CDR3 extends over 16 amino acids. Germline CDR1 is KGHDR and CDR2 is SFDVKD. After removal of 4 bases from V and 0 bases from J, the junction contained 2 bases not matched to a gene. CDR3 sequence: CATSDGQGPNTGELFF. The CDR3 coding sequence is TGTGCCACCAGTGACGGACAGGGGCCGAACACCGGGGAGCTGTTTTTT.

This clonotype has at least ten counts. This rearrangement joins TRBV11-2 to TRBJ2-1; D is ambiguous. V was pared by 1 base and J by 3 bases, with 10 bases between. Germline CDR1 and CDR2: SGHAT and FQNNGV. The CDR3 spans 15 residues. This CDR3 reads CASSLVPGGYNEQFF. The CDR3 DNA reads TGTGCCAGCAGCTTAGTGCCGGGTGGCTACAATGAGCAGTTCTTC.

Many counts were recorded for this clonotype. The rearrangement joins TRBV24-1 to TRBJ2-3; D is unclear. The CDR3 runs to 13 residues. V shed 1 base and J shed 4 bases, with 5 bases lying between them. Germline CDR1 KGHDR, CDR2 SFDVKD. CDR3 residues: CATSDLDPDTQYF. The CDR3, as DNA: TGTGCCACCAGTGATTTAGATCCAGATACGCAGTATTTT.

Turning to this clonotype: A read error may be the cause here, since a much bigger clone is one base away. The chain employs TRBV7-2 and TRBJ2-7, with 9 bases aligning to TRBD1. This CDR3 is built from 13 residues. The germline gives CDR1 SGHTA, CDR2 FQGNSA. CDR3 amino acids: CVSSPDRGGEQYF. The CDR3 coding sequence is TGTGTCAGCAGCCCGGACAGGGGAGGCGAGCAGTACTTC.

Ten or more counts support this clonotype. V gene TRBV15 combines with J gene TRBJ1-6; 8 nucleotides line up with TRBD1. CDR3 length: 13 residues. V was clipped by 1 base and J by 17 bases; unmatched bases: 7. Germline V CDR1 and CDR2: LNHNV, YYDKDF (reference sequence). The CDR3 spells CATSRVKDRAFHF. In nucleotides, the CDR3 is TGTGCCACCAGCAGAGTGAAGGACAGGGCATTCCACTTT.

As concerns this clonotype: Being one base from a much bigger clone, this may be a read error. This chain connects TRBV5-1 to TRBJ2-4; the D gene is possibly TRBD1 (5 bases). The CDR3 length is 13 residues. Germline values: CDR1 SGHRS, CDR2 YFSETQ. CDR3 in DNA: TGCGCCAGCAGCTTTACAGGCAAAAACTTTCAGTACTTC. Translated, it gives CASSFTGKNFQYF.

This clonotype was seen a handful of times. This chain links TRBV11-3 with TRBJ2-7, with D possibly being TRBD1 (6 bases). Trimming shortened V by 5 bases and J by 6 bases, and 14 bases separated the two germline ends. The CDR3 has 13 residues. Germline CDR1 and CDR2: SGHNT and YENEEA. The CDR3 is CASSRRAGVEQYF. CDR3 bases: TGTGCCAGCAGCCGAAGGGCAGGGGTCGAGCAGTACTTC.

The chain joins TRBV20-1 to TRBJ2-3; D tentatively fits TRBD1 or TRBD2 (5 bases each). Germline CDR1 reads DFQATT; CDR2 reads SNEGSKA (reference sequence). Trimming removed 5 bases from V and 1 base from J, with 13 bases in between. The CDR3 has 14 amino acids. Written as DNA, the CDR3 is TGCAGTGCTTACCGGGACGGGGGCACAGATACGCAGTATTTT. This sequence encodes CSAYRDGGTDTQYF.

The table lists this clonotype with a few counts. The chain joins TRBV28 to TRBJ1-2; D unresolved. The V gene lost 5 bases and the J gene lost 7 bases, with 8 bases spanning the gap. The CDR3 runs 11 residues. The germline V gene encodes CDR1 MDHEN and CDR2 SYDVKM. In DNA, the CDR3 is TGTGCCAGCAGTGAACCCCTTGGCTACACCTTC. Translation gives CASSEPLGYTF.

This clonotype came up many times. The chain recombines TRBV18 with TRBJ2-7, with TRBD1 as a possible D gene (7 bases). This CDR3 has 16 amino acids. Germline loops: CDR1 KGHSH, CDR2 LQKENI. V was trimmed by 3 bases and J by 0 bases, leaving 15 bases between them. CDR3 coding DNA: TGTGCCAGCTCACCGATGGCAGGGGGGAGCTCCTACGAGCAGTACTTC. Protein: CASSPMAGGSSYEQYF.

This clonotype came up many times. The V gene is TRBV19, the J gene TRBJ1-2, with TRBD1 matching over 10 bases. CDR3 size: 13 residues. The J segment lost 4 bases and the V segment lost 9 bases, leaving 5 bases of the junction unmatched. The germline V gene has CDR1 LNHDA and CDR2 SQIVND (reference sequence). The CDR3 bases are TGTGCCAGCAAGACAGGGGGCTCCTATGGCTACACCTTC. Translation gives CASKTGGSYGYTF.

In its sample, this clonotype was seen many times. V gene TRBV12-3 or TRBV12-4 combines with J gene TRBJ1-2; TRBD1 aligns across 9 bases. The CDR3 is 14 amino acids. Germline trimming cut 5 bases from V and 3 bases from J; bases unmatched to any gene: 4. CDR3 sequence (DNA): TGTGCCAGCAGTCTCCGGGACAGGGACTATGGCTACACCTTC. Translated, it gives CASSLRDRDYGYTF.

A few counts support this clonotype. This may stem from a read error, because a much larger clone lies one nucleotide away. CDR3 protein: CASSLGLGIYEQYF. DNA of the CDR3: TGTGCCAGCAGCTTGGGACTGGGAATCTACGAGCAGTACTTC. The chain is built from TRBV7-9 and TRBJ2-7; perhaps TRBD2 as D (6 bases). V gave up 3 bases and J gave up 3 bases, with 12 bases separating them. Germline V gene sequence: CDR1 SEHNR, CDR2 FQNEAQ (reference sequence). This CDR3 has 14 residues.

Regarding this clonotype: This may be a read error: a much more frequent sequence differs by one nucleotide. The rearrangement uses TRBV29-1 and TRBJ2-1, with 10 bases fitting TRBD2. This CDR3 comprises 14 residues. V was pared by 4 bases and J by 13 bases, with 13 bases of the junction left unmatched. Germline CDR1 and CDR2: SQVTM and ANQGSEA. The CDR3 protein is CSVVSGRAMETQFF. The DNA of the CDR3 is TGCAGCGTTGTAAGCGGGAGGGCCATGGAGACCCAGTTCTTC.

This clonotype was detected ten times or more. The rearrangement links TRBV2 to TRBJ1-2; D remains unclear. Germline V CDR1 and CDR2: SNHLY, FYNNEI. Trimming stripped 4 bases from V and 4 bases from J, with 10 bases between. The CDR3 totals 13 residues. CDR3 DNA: TGTGCCAGCAGTGGCGGCAGTCCCTATGGCTACACCTTC. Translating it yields CASSGGSPYGYTF.

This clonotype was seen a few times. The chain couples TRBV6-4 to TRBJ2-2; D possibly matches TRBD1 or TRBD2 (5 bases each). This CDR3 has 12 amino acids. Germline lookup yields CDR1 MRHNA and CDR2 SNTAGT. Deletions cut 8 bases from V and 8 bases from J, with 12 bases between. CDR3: CASPWGKGELFF. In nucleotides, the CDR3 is TGTGCCAGCCCGTGGGGGAAGGGGGAGCTGTTTTTT.

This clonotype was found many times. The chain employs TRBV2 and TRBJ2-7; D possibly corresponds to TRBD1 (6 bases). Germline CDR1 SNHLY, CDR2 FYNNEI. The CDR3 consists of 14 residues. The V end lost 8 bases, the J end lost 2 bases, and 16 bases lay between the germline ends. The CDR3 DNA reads TGTGCCAGCCGACTCACTACAGGGACCTACGAGCAGTACTTC. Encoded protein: CASRLTTGTYEQYF.

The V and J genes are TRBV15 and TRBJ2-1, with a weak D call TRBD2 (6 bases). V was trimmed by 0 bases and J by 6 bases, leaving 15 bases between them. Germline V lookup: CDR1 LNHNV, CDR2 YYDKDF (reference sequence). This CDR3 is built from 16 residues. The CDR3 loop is CATSREGGGTFNEQFF. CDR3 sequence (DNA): TGTGCCACCAGCAGAGAAGGCGGCGGGACCTTCAATGAGCAGTTCTTC.

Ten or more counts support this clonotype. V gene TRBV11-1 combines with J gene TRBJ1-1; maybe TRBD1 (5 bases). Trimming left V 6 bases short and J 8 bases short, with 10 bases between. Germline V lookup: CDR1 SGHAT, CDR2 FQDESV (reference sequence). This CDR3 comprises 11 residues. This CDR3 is CASSRGVEAFF. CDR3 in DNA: TGTGCCAGCAGTCGGGGGGTGGAAGCTTTCTTT. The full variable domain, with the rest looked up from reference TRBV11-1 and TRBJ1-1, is EAEVAQSPRYKITEKSQAVAFWCDPISGHATLYWYRQILGQGPELLVQFQDESVVDDSQLPKDRFSAERLKGVDSTLKIQPAELGDSAMYLCASSRGVEAFFGQGTRLTVV.

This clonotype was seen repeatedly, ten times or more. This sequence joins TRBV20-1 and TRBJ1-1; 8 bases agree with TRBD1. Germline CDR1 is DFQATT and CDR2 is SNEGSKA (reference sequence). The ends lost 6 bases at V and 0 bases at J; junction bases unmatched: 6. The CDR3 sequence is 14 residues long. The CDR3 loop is CSAHRTGMNTEAFF. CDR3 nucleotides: TGCAGTGCCCACCGGACAGGGATGAACACTGAAGCTTTCTTT.

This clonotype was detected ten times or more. CDR3 residues: CAWETSGRTQYF. CDR3 sequence (DNA): TGTGCCTGGGAAACTAGCGGGAGGACCCAGTACTTC. V and J are TRBV30 and TRBJ2-5; 11 bases fit TRBD2. The CDR3 covers 12 residues. Germline CDR1 is GTSNPN and CDR2 is SVGIG (reference sequence). V lost 5 bases, J lost 7 bases, and 3 bases stayed unmatched.

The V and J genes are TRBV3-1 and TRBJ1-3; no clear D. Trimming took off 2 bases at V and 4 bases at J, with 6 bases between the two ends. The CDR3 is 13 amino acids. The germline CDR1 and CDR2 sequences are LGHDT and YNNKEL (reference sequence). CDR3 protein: CASSQSRGNTIYF. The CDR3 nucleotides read TGTGCCAGCAGCCAATCCAGGGGAAACACCATATATTTT.

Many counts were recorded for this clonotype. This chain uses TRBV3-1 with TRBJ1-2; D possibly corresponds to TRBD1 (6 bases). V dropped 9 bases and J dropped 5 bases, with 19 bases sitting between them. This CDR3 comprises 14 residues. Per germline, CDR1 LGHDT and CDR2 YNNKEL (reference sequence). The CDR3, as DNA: TGTGCCAGTTCGAAGGGGGGGGCTCCGTATGGCTACACCTTC. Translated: CASSKGGAPYGYTF.

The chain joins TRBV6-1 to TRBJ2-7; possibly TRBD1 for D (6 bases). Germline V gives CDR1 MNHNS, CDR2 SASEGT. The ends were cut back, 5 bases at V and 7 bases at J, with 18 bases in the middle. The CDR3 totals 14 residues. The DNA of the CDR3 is TGTGCCAGCAGTCAAAGACAGGACGAAGGGGAGCAGTACTTC. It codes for CASSQRQDEGEQYF.